This T cell receptor beta chain was identified during a study of shared clonotypes between healthy human individuals. The germline V and J ends were trimmed by 3 bases and 0 bases, with 8 bases remaining between them. This CDR3 has 14 amino acids. Germline assignment: CDR1 MNHEY and CDR2 SMNVEV (reference sequence). TCRdb's copy holds only in-frame clones and misses some; the assay was immunoSEQ multiplex PCR. There are about 2.4 million clones in the sample; 90% to 95% occur only once, and approximately 0.35% lies in the top ten. V is TRBV27 and J is TRBJ2-5; D call uncertain. Sequenced: naive CD4+ T cells from PBMCs. Subset denoted: CD45RA+ positively selected. This receptor was identified in a man in his late teens or twenties in good health. Some clones in this sample may be carry-over from other donors' samples. For the CDR3, the DNA is TGTGCCAGCAGTTTGGACGCCTACCAAGAGACCCAGTACTTC. Protein sequence: CASSLDAYQETQYF.